A single sample is the source of the 10 T cell receptor beta chains below, sequenced in a study of shared clonotypes between healthy human individuals. Profiled with immunoSEQ multiplex PCR; TCRdb holds only in-frame clones, not every one. This table holds over a million clones, about four fifths found once. Sequenced material: memory CD4+ T cells from PBMCs. Subset of the sample: CD45RA-negative fraction. All receptors come from a man younger than 30 in good health. Some clones in this sample may be carry-over from other donors' samples.

The rearrangement uses TRBV5-1 and TRBJ2-7, with a weak D call TRBD1 (7 bases). Trimming took 3 bases from V and 13 from J, leaving 17 bases between them. CDR3 length: 12 residues. CDR1 SGHRS and CDR2 YFSETQ come from the germline V gene. CDR3: CASSSSGDRLYF. The CDR3 nucleotides read TGCGCCAGCAGCTCCTCGGGGGACAGATTATACTTC.

The J gene is TRBJ2-7, the V gene TRBV5-1; possibly TRBD1 for D (8 bases). CDR1 is SGHRS and CDR2 is YFSETQ in the germline V gene. Trimming shortened V by 0 bases and J by 7 bases, and 14 bases separated the two germline ends. The CDR3 loop spans 14 amino acids. The CDR3 is CASSLVTGGAEQYF. In DNA, the CDR3 is TGCGCCAGCAGCTTGGTTACAGGGGGGGCTGAGCAGTACTTC.

The J gene is TRBJ1-1, the V gene TRBV18; D is uncertain. Germline V gene lookup returns CDR1 KGHSH and CDR2 LQKENI. V shed 2 bases and J shed 0 bases, with 10 bases lying between them. There are 15 residues in the CDR3. CDR3 bases: TGTGCCAGCTCACCATCCCTACAGTTGAACACTGAAGCTTTCTTT. Protein product: CASSPSLQLNTEAFF.

Remarks on this clone: Other nucleotide sequences in the sample specify the same CDR3. The rearrangement links TRBV9 to TRBJ1-5; D is ambiguous. Trimming cost V 4 bases and J 2 bases, with 7 bases left between them. Germline V gene lookup returns CDR1 SGDLS and CDR2 YYNGEE. The CDR3 runs to 13 residues. CDR3 sequence: CASSTWGNQPQHF. The CDR3 DNA sequence: TGTGCCAGCAGCACCTGGGGCAATCAGCCCCAGCATTTT.

On this clone: A much bigger clone sits one base away, suggesting this may be a read error. The gene calls are TRBV29-1 and TRBJ2-7; D may be TRBD2 (5 bases). The CDR3 has 12 amino acids. Germline-derived CDR1 and CDR2 are SQVTM and ANQGSEA. The germline V and J ends were trimmed by 6 bases and 4 bases, with 13 bases remaining between them. CDR3 amino acids: CSVQSGTYEQYF. The CDR3 nucleotides are TGCAGCGTACAAAGCGGTACGTACGAGCAGTACTTC.

V and J are TRBV28 and TRBJ1-2, with D maybe TRBD1 (6 bases). The CDR3 contains 15 residues. From germline, CDR1 is MDHEN and CDR2 SYDVKM. The V and J ends lost 6 bases and 7 bases respectively, with 21 bases between them. Here the CDR3 reads CASRTTRSGVGGYTF. DNA of the CDR3: TGTGCCAGCAGGACTACCAGATCAGGGGTAGGTGGCTACACCTTC.

This clone occurred a few times. V gene TRBV6-5 combines with J gene TRBJ1-2, with D perhaps matching TRBD1 (6 bases). The CDR3 has 14 residues. The V gene lost 2 bases and the J gene lost 8 bases, with 15 bases spanning the gap. Germline CDR1 MNHEY, CDR2 SVGAGI. CDR3: CASSYTLTGMGYTF. CDR3 nucleotides: TGTGCCAGCAGTTACACCCTAACAGGGATGGGCTACACCTTC.

This clone was found once. The J gene is TRBJ2-1, the V gene TRBV9, with 8 positions matching TRBD2. V trimming: 0 bases; J trimming: 7 bases; junction bases outside the gene matches: 6. Germline lookup yields CDR1 SGDLS and CDR2 YYNGEE. CDR3 length: 15 residues. The CDR3 sequence: CASSVGGRPENEQFF. DNA for the CDR3: TGTGCCAGCAGCGTAGGCGGGAGGCCCGAGAATGAGCAGTTCTTC.

This sequence joins TRBV10-2 and TRBJ2-5; possibly TRBD2 for D (5 bases). Germline lookup yields CDR1 WSHSY and CDR2 SAAADI. The CDR3 loop spans 12 amino acids. The ends were cut back, 4 bases at V and 13 bases at J, with 16 bases in the middle. CDR3 sequence reads: CASSGGLPWRYF. DNA of the CDR3: TGCGCCAGCAGTGGTGGACTCCCCTGGCGGTACTTC.

The chain recombines TRBV5-1 with TRBJ2-3; 9 bases align to TRBD1. CDR1 SGHRS and CDR2 YFSETQ come from the germline V gene. The CDR3 loop spans 15 amino acids. V gave up 4 bases and J gave up 3 bases; unmatched junction bases: 6. The CDR3 spells CASSPGTGKTDTQYF. The CDR3 region has the DNA TGCGCCAGCAGCCCCGGGACAGGGAAGACAGATACGCAGTATTTT.